A single T cell receptor (beta chain) is shown here with its context. Its antigen has not been determined. Base qualities are not recorded, but no much larger clone differs from it by a single base. This sample was included in a study of OX40 agonist ivuxolimab in advanced cancers. Background on the whole study: Ivuxolimab was an agonistic, fully human IgG2 monoclonal antibody directed against OX40 (CD134), a costimulatory receptor. Peripheral TCRbeta sequencing was intended to test whether TCR sequence diversity was altered and clonal T-cell expansion was caused by ivuxolimab. Intravenous ivuxolimab was administered to patients every 2 weeks at six dose levels: 0.01, 0.1, 0.3, 1.5, 3 and 10 mg/kg. The paper covers the monotherapy dose-escalation part of the phase I ivuxolimab trial, which included N ≈ 52 patients. Among the roughly 50 dose-escalation patients, 19 had hepatocellular carcinoma, about 15 melanoma, 9 renal cell carcinoma and 9 head and neck cancer. Partial responses occurred in three dose-escalation patients, of whom one had hepatocellular carcinoma and two had cutaneous melanoma. In the dose-escalation cohort, around four fifths of patients were male, and the mean age was roughly 60 years with a range of roughly 20 to 85. Patients were allowed to have had prior anti-PD-1, anti-PD-L1 or anti-CTLA-4 therapy, and 40% of the dose-escalation patients had previously received checkpoint inhibitors. General study outcomes and caveats: The antigen specificity of the clonally expanded peripheral T cells was not determined. In the 0.1-3.0 mg/kg groups, partial responders were among the patients with the lowest normalized peripheral clonal expansion, particularly in CD8+ T cells. At doses of 0.1 to 3.0 mg/kg, clonal expansion of both CD4+ and CD8+ T cells in blood was seen between baseline and week 6. After ivuxolimab, CD8+ T cells had more expanded clones than CD4+ T cells on average. Low levels of normalized T-cell clonal expansion were also shown by some nonresponding patients.

The trial excluded patients who had a history of autoimmune disease or were on systemic immunosuppression. Peripheral blood for TCR sequencing was collected from all dose cohorts at baseline, on cycle 4 day 1, and on cycle 7 day 1. Samples were obtained from an open-label, multicenter, first-in-human phase I dose-escalation trial of ivuxolimab. Adults with locally advanced or metastatic melanoma, renal cell, hepatocellular, or head and neck squamous cell carcinoma were enrolled in the trial. Before TCR sequencing, CD4+ T cells and CD8+ T cells were sorted from peripheral blood as separate populations. To sequence the TCRbeta CDR3 region, genomic DNA was isolated from the sorted cells. TCRbeta CDR3 regions were sequenced using the immunoSEQ Assay. TCRdb obtained this table from immuneACCESS and retained in-frame rearrangements with V and J assigned. These tables miss some clones; where compared with another copy, unresolved V genes account for less than half of the shortfall, and the remainder is unexplained. Recorded for this sample are 35,000 to 40,000 clones; less than 85% of them occurred a single time. The ten largest make up approximately 6.9% of the sample.

From the germline V gene, CDR1 is SGHRS and CDR2 is YFSETQ. Measured from the cysteine to the phenylalanine, the CDR3 is 15 residues long. The CDR3 DNA has 45 bases and is translated from base 1. V is pared back by 2 bases and J by 5 bases, with 16 bases lying between the germline termini. The clonotype was recovered from an adult with an advanced solid tumor such as melanoma, head and neck, liver or kidney cancer. This sequence uses TRBV5-1 and TRBJ1-1; TRBD1 could be the D gene, as 6 bases match. The sequences come from CD4+ or CD8+ T cells sorted from blood, collected in a trial of the OX40 agonist ivuxolimab. The CDR3 region reads CASSLLGGTSTEAFF. The DNA sequence follows: TGCGCCAGCAGCTTATTGGGGGGCACGTCGACTGAAGCTTTCTTT.